This T cell receptor beta chain emerged from a study of T cell clones after liver transplantation. The germline V gene encodes CDR1 MNHNS and CDR2 SASEGT. J lost 11 bases, V lost 0 bases, and 6 bases had no gene match. The CDR3 covers 15 residues. Some clones are missing from TCRdb's copy, which holds only in-frame ones; the method was immunoSEQ multiplex PCR. The repertoire holds more than 100,000 clones, with approximately 79% as singletons. This sequence originates from a human patient who received a liver transplant. Some T cells here may be from the graft donor. The source was CD4+ T cells from blood, collected around 4 years after liver transplant. The rearrangement joins TRBV6-1 to TRBJ1-6, with 8 positions matching TRBD1. This chain's CDR3 is CASSEATGGRTPLHF. CDR3 bases: TGTGCCAGCAGTGAAGCCACAGGGGGTAGGACACCCCTCCACTTT.